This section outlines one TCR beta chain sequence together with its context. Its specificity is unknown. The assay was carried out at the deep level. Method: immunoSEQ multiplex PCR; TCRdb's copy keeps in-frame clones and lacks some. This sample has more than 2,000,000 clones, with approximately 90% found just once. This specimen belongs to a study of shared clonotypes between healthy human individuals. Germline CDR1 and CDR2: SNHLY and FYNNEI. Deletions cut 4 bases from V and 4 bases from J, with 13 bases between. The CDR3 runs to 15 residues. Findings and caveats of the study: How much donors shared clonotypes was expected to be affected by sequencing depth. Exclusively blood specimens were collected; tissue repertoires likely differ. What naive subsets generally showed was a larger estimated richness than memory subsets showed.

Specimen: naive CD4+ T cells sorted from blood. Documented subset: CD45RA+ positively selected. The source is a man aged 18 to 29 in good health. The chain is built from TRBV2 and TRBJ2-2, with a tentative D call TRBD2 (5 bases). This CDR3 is CASSGREGGTGELFF. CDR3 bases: TGTGCCAGCAGTGGCCGTGAAGGAGGCACCGGGGAGCTGTTTTTT.